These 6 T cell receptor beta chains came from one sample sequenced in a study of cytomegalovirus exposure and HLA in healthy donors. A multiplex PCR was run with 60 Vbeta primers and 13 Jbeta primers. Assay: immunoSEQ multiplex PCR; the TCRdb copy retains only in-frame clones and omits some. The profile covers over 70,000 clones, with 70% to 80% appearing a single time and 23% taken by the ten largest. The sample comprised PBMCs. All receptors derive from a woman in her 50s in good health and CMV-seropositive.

CDR3 coding DNA: TGTGCCAGCAGTACTCGTCCCACCGGGGAGCTGTTTTTT. Its protein is CASSTRPTGELFF. The chain uses TRBV2 and TRBJ2-2; no clear D gene. Germline V gene data show CDR1 as SNHLY and CDR2 as FYNNEI. The length of the CDR3 is 13 residues. V was clipped by 5 bases and J by 4 bases, with 8 bases between them.

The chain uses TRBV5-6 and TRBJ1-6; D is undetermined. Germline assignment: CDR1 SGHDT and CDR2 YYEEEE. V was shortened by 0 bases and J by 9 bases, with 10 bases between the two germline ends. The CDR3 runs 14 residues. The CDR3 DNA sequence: TGTGCCAGCAGCTTGGGGGCCGCCGGTTCACCCCTCCACTTT. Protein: CASSLGAAGSPLHF.

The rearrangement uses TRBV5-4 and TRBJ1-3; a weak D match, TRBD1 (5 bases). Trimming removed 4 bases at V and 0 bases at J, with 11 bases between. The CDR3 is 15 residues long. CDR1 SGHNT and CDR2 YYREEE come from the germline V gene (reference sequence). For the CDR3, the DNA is TGTGCCAGCAGCAATCAGGGTTCCTCTGGAAACACCATATATTTT. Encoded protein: CASSNQGSSGNTIYF.

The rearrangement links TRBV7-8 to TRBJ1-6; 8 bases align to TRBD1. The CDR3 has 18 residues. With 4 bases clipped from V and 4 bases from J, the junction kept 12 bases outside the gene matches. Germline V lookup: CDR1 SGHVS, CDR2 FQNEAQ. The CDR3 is CASSSDKTGGTYNSPLHF. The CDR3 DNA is TGTGCCAGCAGCTCAGATAAAACAGGGGGAACTTATAATTCACCCCTCCACTTT.

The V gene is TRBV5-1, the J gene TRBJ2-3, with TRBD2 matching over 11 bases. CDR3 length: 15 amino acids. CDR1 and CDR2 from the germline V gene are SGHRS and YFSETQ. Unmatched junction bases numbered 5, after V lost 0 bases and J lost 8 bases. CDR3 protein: CASSLGLAGGGTQYF. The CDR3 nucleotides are TGCGCCAGCAGCTTGGGTCTAGCGGGGGGAGGTACGCAGTATTTT.

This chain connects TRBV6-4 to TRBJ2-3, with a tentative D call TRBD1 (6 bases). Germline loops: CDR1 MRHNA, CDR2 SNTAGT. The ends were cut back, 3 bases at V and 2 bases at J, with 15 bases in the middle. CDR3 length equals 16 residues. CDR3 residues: CASSEATGHFTDTQYF. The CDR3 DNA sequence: TGTGCCAGCAGTGAGGCGACAGGCCATTTCACAGATACGCAGTATTTT.